This entry features one T cell receptor (beta chain) sequence. Its antigen remains undetermined. Base qualities are not provided; no much larger clone lies one nucleotide away. Donors formed part of the validation cohort, which comprised 120 or so subjects and was distinct from the first cohort of 550 to 850 subjects. The CDR3, cysteine through phenylalanine, is 17 amino acids long. Left in the record is the CDR3 DNA by itself, 51 bases read in frame from the first base. Library creation used the immunoSEQ multiplex PCR assay. Under the source paper's analysis protocol: A statistical classification framework was built to diagnose cytomegalovirus status from the catalog of TCR beta chain sequences. TCRdb took over this immuneACCESS table, retaining in-frame rearrangements with V and J assigned. Such tables are incomplete; in checked studies, under half of the missing clones stem from an unresolved V gene, and the remainder is unexplained. That table supplies the V and J calls and clone size; D and trimming were determined from the DNA. Present in this sample are 150,000 to 200,000 clones, roughly 88% of which were seen just once. The top ten clones comprise 1.4% to 1.5% of the sample.

The data stem from a study of cytomegalovirus exposure and HLA in healthy donors (dated by TCRdb to about 2017). Some background on the complete study: A later analysis indicated that the 100 to 150 validation repertoires were generated on the platform also employed for the approximately 690 repertoires of the first cohort. The study was designed to test whether signatures of past pathogen exposure could be identified by cataloging public T cell receptors. Besides the first cohort of 666 subjects, a separate validation cohort made up of some 110 different subjects was used. To predict cytomegalovirus infection status, the study brought together high-throughput TCR immunosequencing, statistical association of individual TCRs with disease status, and machine learning. What the authors observed across the whole study: The study gave a list of 150 to 200 TCR beta chains associated with cytomegalovirus. It was suggested by the authors that the approach could potentially be generalized to other disease states and immunological phenotypes. In a later analysis, TCRs clustered in the first cohort were found to also tend to co-occur in the roughly 130 validation repertoires, with over 90% of cluster scores above 0. The classifier was reported to diagnose cytomegalovirus status with high specificity and sensitivity in both the original cohort and the validation cohort. A later analysis had no HLA typing for the validation cohort, so co-occurrence there was scored across all 120 repertoires. In vitro tests confirmed that a few of the cytomegalovirus-associated TCR beta chains recognize cytomegalovirus antigens. Across donors, most TCR sequences were observed very rarely, whereas some public TCRs were present in many individuals.

This sequence originates from a woman between 18 and 29 years old in good health and CMV-seronegative. The source material was PBMCs. This receptor chain uses TRBV12-2 and TRBJ1-5. TRBV12-2 is a documented pseudogene. This receptor has the CDR3 CASRLVAVLPGDQPQHF. The DNA sequence follows: TGTGCAAGTCGCTTAGTGGCGGTCCTCCCGGGAGATCAGCCCCAGCATTTT.